The 9 T cell receptor beta chains presented below share a single source sample, sequenced in a study of OX40 agonist ivuxolimab in advanced cancers. Profiling relied on immunoSEQ multiplex PCR, and the TCRdb table lists in-frame clones only, not all of them. The table records roughly 65,000 clones, roughly 90% of them present only once. The sequenced sample was CD4+ or CD8+ T cells sorted from blood, obtained in a trial of the OX40 agonist ivuxolimab. The receptor set was obtained from an adult with an advanced solid tumor such as melanoma, head and neck, liver or kidney cancer.

The CDR3 is CASSSRTGFFNEQFF. The CDR3 DNA is TGCGCCAGCAGCTCCCGGACAGGGTTCTTCAATGAGCAGTTCTTC. The chain joins TRBV4-1 to TRBJ2-1, with 8 nucleotides matching TRBD1. V lost 5 bases to trimming and J lost 6 bases; unmatched junction nucleotides: 9. Germline V gives CDR1 MGHRA, CDR2 YSYEKL. This CDR3 has 15 residues.

V and J are TRBV27 and TRBJ2-7; TRBD2 matches 15 bases. Looked up from germline, CDR1 is MNHEY and CDR2 is SMNVEV (reference sequence). V was clipped by 2 bases and J by 3 bases; unmatched bases: 11. This CDR3 has 19 residues. Here the CDR3 reads CASSLAGLAGGTRGYEQYF. Here the CDR3 DNA reads TGTGCCAGCAGTTTAGCGGGACTAGCGGGAGGAACTAGAGGCTACGAGCAGTACTTC.

This chain connects TRBV4-2 to TRBJ2-3; 7 nucleotides line up with TRBD2. The CDR3 is 14 amino acids. V trimming: 0 bases; J trimming: 4 bases; junction bases outside the gene matches: 1. Per germline, CDR1 LGHNA and CDR2 YNFKEQ. CDR3 coding DNA: TGTGCCAGCAGCCAAGATCGGGGGGCAGATACGCAGTATTTT. It codes for CASSQDRGADTQYF.

The CDR3 sequence is CASSQLLGGSTDTQYF. DNA of the CDR3: TGTGCCAGCAGCCAACTCCTGGGGGGGAGCACAGATACGCAGTATTTT. The chain has TRBV4-2 and TRBJ2-3; TRBD2 agrees at 7 bases. This CDR3 is built from 16 residues. Germline CDR1 is LGHNA and CDR2 is YNFKEQ. Trimming cost V 2 bases and J 0 bases; bases outside gene matches: 5.

This clone was counted a single time. The chain has TRBV9 and TRBJ2-1; no clear D. V lost 0 bases to trimming and J lost 2 bases, with 9 bases between them. The CDR3 runs to 15 residues. Per germline, CDR1 SGDLS and CDR2 YYNGEE. The CDR3 region has the DNA TGTGCCAGCAGCGTAGTATCAGGTACCTACAATGAGCAGTTCTTC. It yields the protein CASSVVSGTYNEQFF.

V gene TRBV6-1 combines with J gene TRBJ1-5; perhaps TRBD1 as D (5 bases). V lost 7 bases to trimming and J lost 4 bases, with 17 bases between them. Germline CDR1 MNHNS, CDR2 SASEGT. This CDR3 region has 15 residues. CDR3: CASKQGGSWNQPQHF. In DNA form, the CDR3 reads TGTGCCAGCAAGCAGGGCGGGAGTTGGAATCAGCCCCAGCATTTT.

The chain recombines TRBV19 with TRBJ2-2; the D gene is possibly TRBD2 (6 bases). Looked up from germline, CDR1 is LNHDA and CDR2 is SQIVND (reference sequence). V was cut by 4 bases and J by 5 bases, with 11 bases left in between. The CDR3 is made up of 14 amino acids. The CDR3, as DNA: TGTGCCAGTAGTAAAGGAGGGTGGACCGGGGAGCTGTTTTTT. Amino acid sequence: CASSKGGWTGELFF.

The chain recombines TRBV30 with TRBJ2-3; unclear D gene. The CDR3 totals 13 residues. V was clipped by 5 bases and J by 0 bases, with 9 bases between them. Germline CDR1 GTSNPN, CDR2 SVGIG (reference sequence). The CDR3 protein is CAWRWKSTDTQYF. The CDR3 nucleotides are TGTGCCTGGCGGTGGAAAAGCACAGATACGCAGTATTTT.

Written as DNA, the CDR3 is TGTGCCAGCAGCGCTCGACTTAACACCGGGGAGCTGTTTTTT. Protein sequence: CASSARLNTGELFF. The chain employs TRBV9 and TRBJ2-2; D is undetermined. Trimming cost V 3 bases and J 2 bases, with 8 bases left between them. There are 14 residues in the CDR3. Looked up from germline, CDR1 is SGDLS and CDR2 is YYNGEE.